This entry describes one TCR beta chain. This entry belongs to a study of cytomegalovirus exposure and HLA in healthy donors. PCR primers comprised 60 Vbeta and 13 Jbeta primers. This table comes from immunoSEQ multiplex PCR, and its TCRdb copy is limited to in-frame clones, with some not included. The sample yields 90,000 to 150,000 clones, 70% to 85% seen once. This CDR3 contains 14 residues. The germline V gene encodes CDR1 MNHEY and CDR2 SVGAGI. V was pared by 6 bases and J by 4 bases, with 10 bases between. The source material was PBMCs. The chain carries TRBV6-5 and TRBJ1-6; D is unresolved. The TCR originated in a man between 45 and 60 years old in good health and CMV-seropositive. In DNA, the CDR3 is TGTGCCAGCAGGCCAGGTTCATATAATTCACCCCTCCACTTT. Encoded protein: CASRPGSYNSPLHF.